These 28 T cell receptor beta chains were all obtained from the same sample, sequenced in a study of T cells in Graves' hyperthyroidism and ophthalmopathy. Amplified TCR beta CDR3 regions came from RNA transcripts. RT-PCR in the first round (using the HTBI primer set) targeted the TCR CDR3. Via MiXCR, TCRdb re-called the multiplex PCR reads, giving one row per CDR3 protein. Among approximately 610,000 distinct CDR3 sequences listed, over 15% were seen once. Sequencing was carried out using blood. The origin of the receptors is a woman in her late teens or twenties with Graves' hyperthyroidism.

The chain carries TRBV6-1 and TRBJ2-2; 10 nucleotides line up with TRBD2. The germline CDR1 and CDR2 sequences are MNHNS and SASEGT. The V segment lost 5 bases and the J segment 7 bases; nucleotides outside the gene matches: 7. The CDR3 is 15 residues long. In DNA form, the CDR3 reads TGTGCCAGCAGTACCGGGACTAGCGCGAGCGGGGAGCTGTTTTTT. It is translated as CASSTGTSASGELFF.

As for this clonotype: The junction and the germline gene differ at one end; a read error may be behind it. This chain uses TRBV18 with TRBJ2-6; TRBD1 agrees at 7 bases. Germline values: CDR1 KGHSH, CDR2 LQKENI. CDR3 length: 14 amino acids. CDR3 amino acids: CASSPPTGSPAPSF. CDR3 bases: TGTGCCAGCTCACCACCGACAGGGTCGCCTGCCCCTTCTTTC.

Notes on this clonotype: A much more abundant neighbour one base away suggests this may be a read error. The V gene is TRBV20-1, the J gene TRBJ2-2; tentatively, D is TRBD1 (6 bases). From germline, CDR1 is DFQATT and CDR2 SNEGSKA (reference sequence). This CDR3 spans 15 amino acids. CDR3 DNA sequence: TGCAGTGCTAGAAGCAGGGGCAAGAACACCGGGGAGCCGTTTTTT. As protein: CSARSRGKNTGEPFF.

The rearrangement links TRBV24-1 to TRBJ2-2; D is undetermined. The CDR3 covers 13 residues. Germline V gene sequence: CDR1 KGHDR, CDR2 SFDVKD. With 4 bases removed from V and 8 bases from J, the gap between germline ends came to 10 bases. CDR3 protein: CATSDATVGELFF. DNA of the CDR3: TGTGCCACCAGTGACGCCACGGTGGGGGAGCTGTTTTTT.

On this clonotype: This may be a read error: a much more frequent sequence differs by one nucleotide. The conserved phenylalanine or tryptophan normally closing the CDR3 is absent here, so this likely arose from a read error. V is TRBV19 and J is TRBJ2-1; possibly TRBD2 for D (6 bases). Per the germline V gene, CDR1 is LNHDA and CDR2 is SQIVND (reference sequence). V lost 2 bases and J 7 bases, leaving 9 bases between the germline ends. This CDR3 spans 13 amino acids. CDR3 sequence: CASSIIADNEQFL. In DNA form, the CDR3 reads TGTGCCAGTAGTATAATAGCGGATAATGAGCAGTTCTTA.

The chain carries TRBV20-1 and TRBJ2-3; D is ambiguous. Between the trimmed V and J ends, which lost 1 base and 1 base, there was a span of 6 bases. Germline CDR1 is DFQATT and CDR2 is SNEGSKA (reference sequence). The CDR3 is made up of 13 amino acids. CDR3 in DNA: TGCAGTGCTAGAGTAGTTGGCACAGATACGCAGTATTTT. Translated: CSARVVGTDTQYF.

This clonotype was seen ten or more times. The V call is TRBV20-1, the J call TRBJ2-1, with D perhaps TRBD1 (6 bases). There are 14 residues in the CDR3. Trimming cost V 5 bases and J 0 bases, with 11 bases left between them. CDR1 and CDR2 from the germline V gene are DFQATT and SNEGSKA (reference sequence). CDR3 coding DNA: TGCAGTGCTCAAGACAGGAGCTCCTACAATGAGCAGTTCTTC. It specifies CSAQDRSSYNEQFF.

The CDR3 bases are TGCGCCAGCAGCCAAGGAGGACTAGACCCCTACGAGCAGTACTTC. It translates to CASSQGGLDPYEQYF. The V call is TRBV4-1, the J call TRBJ2-7, with 7 bases that match TRBD2. Losses at the gene ends were 1 base for V and 2 bases for J; bases not matched to a gene: 5. The germline gives CDR1 MGHRA, CDR2 YSYEKL. This CDR3 has 15 amino acids.

The chain links TRBV6-1 to TRBJ2-3; D might be TRBD2 (6 bases). Looked up from germline, CDR1 is MNHNS and CDR2 is SASEGT. The CDR3 is 16 residues long. Trimming pared 5 bases from V and 1 base from J, leaving 16 bases between. In DNA form, the CDR3 reads TGTGCCAGCAGTCCCCTGAAGGCTAGCGGCACAGATACGCAGTATTTT. Residues: CASSPLKASGTDTQYF.

This clonotype was seen a handful of times. The rearrangement uses TRBV5-1 and TRBJ2-1, with D perhaps matching TRBD1 (6 bases). The CDR3 length is 15 residues. V gave up 4 bases and J gave up 5 bases, with 16 bases separating them. CDR1 and CDR2 from the germline V gene are SGHRS and YFSETQ. CDR3 in DNA: TGCGCCAGCAGCCCACAGGGAGCCTTAGACAATGAGCAGTTCTTC. It specifies CASSPQGALDNEQFF.

V and J are TRBV7-3 and TRBJ2-2; 11 nucleotides agree with TRBD1. The J segment lost 6 bases and the V segment lost 4 bases, leaving 4 bases of the junction unmatched. This CDR3 is built from 15 residues. Germline loops: CDR1 SGHTA, CDR2 FQGTGA. The CDR3 coding sequence is TGTGCCAGCAGCTCCCCGGGACAGGGGGCCGGGGAGCTGTTTTTT. This translates into CASSSPGQGAGELFF.

The chain employs TRBV20-1 and TRBJ2-6; the D call may be TRBD1 or TRBD2 (5 bases each). The CDR3 runs to 17 residues. Trimming stripped 3 bases from V and 1 base from J, with 16 bases between. Germline V gene data show CDR1 as DFQATT and CDR2 as SNEGSKA (reference sequence). The CDR3 here is CSASLGRMGSGANVLTF. The CDR3 coding sequence is TGCAGTGCTAGTCTGGGACGCATGGGGTCTGGGGCCAACGTCCTGACTTTC.

This clonotype was counted between two and nine times. The chain uses TRBV10-3 and TRBJ2-3; D is ambiguous. V lost 4 bases, J lost 0 bases, and 8 bases lay in between. The CDR3 length is 14 residues. Per germline, CDR1 ENHRY and CDR2 SYGVKD. The CDR3 DNA sequence: TGTGCCATCAGTGTTGACACTAGCACAGATACGCAGTATTTT. Its protein product is CAISVDTSTDTQYF.

This clonotype was observed many times. The V and J genes are TRBV2 and TRBJ1-1, with D hard to call. This CDR3 region has 13 residues. The germline V and J ends were trimmed by 10 bases and 4 bases, with 16 bases remaining between them. CDR1 and CDR2 from the germline V gene are SNHLY and FYNNEI. The CDR3 sequence is CATGRLTGTEAFF. In DNA, the CDR3 is TGTGCCACCGGCCGTCTTACCGGCACTGAAGCTTTCTTT.

This clonotype was detected only a few times. The chain combines TRBV14 with TRBJ1-6; D is unclear. This CDR3 has 14 residues. V lost 0 bases to trimming and J lost 7 bases, with 7 bases between them. From germline, CDR1 is SGHDN and CDR2 FVKESK. This CDR3 reads CASSQDSLNSPLHF. CDR3 nucleotides: TGTGCCAGCAGCCAAGACAGCTTAAATTCACCCCTCCACTTT.

The J gene is TRBJ2-5, the V gene TRBV15, with 7 bases aligning to TRBD2. The CDR3 is 16 amino acids. Germline V CDR1 and CDR2: LNHNV, YYDKDF (reference sequence). Trimming removed 5 bases from V and 0 bases from J; junction bases left unmatched: 9. The CDR3 loop reads CATSGGERGYQETQYF. The CDR3 DNA reads TGTGCCACCAGCGGGGGGGAGCGGGGCTACCAAGAGACCCAGTACTTC.

J is TRBJ2-3 and V is TRBV5-1; TRBD1 or TRBD2 may be the D gene (5 bases each). Germline V gene lookup returns CDR1 SGHRS and CDR2 YFSETQ. This CDR3 is 16 amino acids long. V was clipped by 0 bases and J by 2 bases, with 13 bases between them. The CDR3 sequence is CASSLGPGRYTDTQYF. The CDR3 DNA reads TGCGCCAGCAGCTTGGGACCGGGACGTTACACAGATACGCAGTATTTT.

This clonotype was seen ten or more times. This chain links TRBV20-1 with TRBJ2-2; 7 bases are shared with TRBD2. The CDR3 has 17 residues. The germline CDR1 and CDR2 sequences are DFQATT and SNEGSKA (reference sequence). J was trimmed by 0 bases and V by 1 base; bases with no gene match: 8. The CDR3 region is CSARGLREGPNTGELFF. Written as DNA, the CDR3 is TGCAGTGCTAGAGGGTTGAGGGAGGGCCCGAACACCGGGGAGCTGTTTTTT.

This chain links TRBV28 with TRBJ1-5; tentative D call: TRBD1 (5 bases). Germline values: CDR1 MDHEN, CDR2 SYDVKM. CDR3 length equals 16 residues. V was shortened by 3 bases and J by 2 bases, with 14 bases between the two germline ends. The chain's CDR3 is CASSFWIGGGNQPQHF. The CDR3, as DNA: TGTGCCAGCAGTTTTTGGATTGGGGGGGGCAATCAGCCCCAGCATTTT.

V and J are TRBV6-1 and TRBJ1-3, with 10 positions matching TRBD1. Trimming at V came to 6 bases and at J to 1 base, leaving 3 bases not matched to a gene. The CDR3 spans 15 residues. Germline V CDR1 and CDR2: MNHNS, SASEGT. This chain's CDR3 is CASRRQGASGNTIYF. In DNA, the CDR3 is TGTGCCAGCAGGCGACAGGGGGCGTCTGGAAACACCATATATTTT.

The chain links TRBV20-1 to TRBJ2-3; D remains unclear. The CDR3 length is 13 residues. The germline V and J ends were trimmed by 2 bases and 6 bases, with 12 bases remaining between them. The V gene's germline CDR1 is DFQATT and CDR2 SNEGSKA (reference sequence). DNA of the CDR3: TGCAGTGCTAGAAGCCCCGGGTTGGATACGCAGTATTTT. Amino acid sequence: CSARSPGLDTQYF.

V and J are TRBV7-9 and TRBJ2-3; TRBD2 might be the D (5 bases). V was trimmed by 5 bases and J by 4 bases, leaving 16 bases between them. This CDR3 comprises 15 residues. Germline V gene sequence: CDR1 SEHNR, CDR2 FQNEAQ (reference sequence). The CDR3 DNA is TGTGCCAGCAGCAGCGCCCCGGTGAGGGCAGATACGCAGTATTTT. Protein sequence: CASSSAPVRADTQYF.

The rearrangement uses TRBV5-1 and TRBJ2-1; 7 bases line up with TRBD2. Germline-derived CDR1 and CDR2 are SGHRS and YFSETQ. The CDR3 runs 17 residues. The trim removed 3 bases at V and 7 bases at J, leaving 16 bases unmatched. The CDR3 loop is CASSSQRGEGLTNEQFF. CDR3 DNA: TGCGCCAGCAGCTCACAAAGAGGGGAGGGCCTAACAAATGAGCAGTTCTTC.

This clonotype has ten or more counts. This chain joins TRBV5-1 and TRBJ2-1, with 11 bases that match TRBD2. This CDR3 is built from 16 residues. V lost 4 bases and J lost 7; bases outside the gene matches: 10. CDR1 and CDR2 (germline): SGHRS, YFSETQ. CDR3 nucleotide sequence: TGCGCCAGCAGCCCGTGGACTAGCGGGTTAGGAAATGAGCAGTTCTTC. It encodes CASSPWTSGLGNEQFF.

The chain is built from TRBV6-5 and TRBJ2-1, with no clear D. Germline-derived CDR1 and CDR2 are MNHEY and SVGAGI. There are 15 residues in the CDR3. The V end lost 2 bases, the J end lost 6 bases, and 14 bases lay between the germline ends. The CDR3 region has the DNA TGTGCCAGCAGTTACAGTTGGGTTTCGGGCAATGAGCAGTTCTTC. Protein sequence: CASSYSWVSGNEQFF.

This clonotype came up a few times. The chain recombines TRBV5-1 with TRBJ2-1, with TRBD1 matching over 9 bases. This CDR3 is 15 amino acids long. J was trimmed by 6 bases and V by 1 base; bases with no gene match: 5. CDR1 and CDR2 from the germline V gene are SGHRS and YFSETQ. In DNA form, the CDR3 reads TGCGCCAGCAGCTTGTCCTACAGGGGGCTCAATGAGCAGTTCTTC. Its translation: CASSLSYRGLNEQFF.

The chain combines TRBV19 with TRBJ1-2; D remains ambiguous. Germline CDR1 is LNHDA and CDR2 is SQIVND (reference sequence). V was clipped by 3 bases and J by 0 bases, with 11 bases between them. The CDR3 sequence is 15 residues long. The CDR3 here is CASSIPTTPNYGYTF. CDR3 sequence (DNA): TGTGCCAGTAGTATCCCGACTACTCCTAACTATGGCTACACCTTC.

This clonotype was observed at least ten times. V is TRBV11-3 and J is TRBJ2-6; possibly TRBD2 for D (7 bases). Trimming removed 5 bases from V and 0 bases from J, with 20 bases in between. Germline-derived CDR1 and CDR2 are SGHNT and YENEEA. The length of the CDR3 is 19 residues. CDR3 bases: TGTGCCAGCAGCACCCCGTTCGGGGGGCGGACCTCTGGGGCCAACGTCCTGACTTTC. Its protein product is CASSTPFGGRTSGANVLTF.